This T cell receptor beta chain stems from a study of cytomegalovirus exposure and HLA in healthy donors. Broader study findings: A later analysis found most CMV-associated TCR beta chains apparently HLA-restricted. Later on, an analysis found that several of the most significant clusters appeared to be linked to common viral pathogens, which included parvovirus B19. Trimming of TCR beta V- and J-genes showed a link, identified in a later analysis, to a missense DCLRE1C variant.

Use of 60 Vbeta and 13 Jbeta primers characterized the PCR. Repertoires were generated with immunoSEQ multiplex PCR, while TCRdb's copy carries only in-frame clones and drops some. In the table there are about 110,000 clones, over 55% of which are singletons. Trimming cost V 4 bases and J 4 bases; bases outside gene matches: 8. This CDR3 contains 16 residues. Germline V CDR1 and CDR2: SGHRS, YFSETQ. Concerning this clone: Its cognate antigen is unknown.

The source is a man in his late teens or twenties in good health and CMV-seropositive. Sequencing used PBMCs. The chain joins TRBV5-1 to TRBJ2-1; TRBD2 aligns across 10 bases. CDR3 sequence: CASSPPGLAAYNEQFF. CDR3 in DNA: TGCGCCAGCAGCCCCCCAGGACTAGCGGCATACAATGAGCAGTTCTTC. Drawing the rest from reference TRBV5-1 and TRBJ2-1, the complete variable domain is KAGVTQTPRYLIKTRGQQVTLSCSPISGHRSVSWYQQTPGQGLQFLFEYFSETQRNKGNFPGRFSGRQFSNSRSEMNVSTLELGDSALYLCASSPPGLAAYNEQFFGPGTRLTVL.